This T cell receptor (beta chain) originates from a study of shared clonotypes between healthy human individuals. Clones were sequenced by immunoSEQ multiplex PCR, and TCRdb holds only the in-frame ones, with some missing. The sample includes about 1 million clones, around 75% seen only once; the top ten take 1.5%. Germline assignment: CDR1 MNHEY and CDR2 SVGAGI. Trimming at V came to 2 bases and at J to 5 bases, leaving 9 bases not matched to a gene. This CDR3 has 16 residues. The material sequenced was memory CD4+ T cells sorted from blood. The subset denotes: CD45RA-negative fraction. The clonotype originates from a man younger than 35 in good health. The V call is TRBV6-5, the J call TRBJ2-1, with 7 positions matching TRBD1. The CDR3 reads CASSYRNSQGNNEQFF. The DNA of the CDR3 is TGTGCCAGCAGTTACAGGAACTCACAGGGGAACAATGAGCAGTTCTTC.